The entry below describes one TCR beta chain. The antigen is not known. MiXCR, run by TCRdb on the reads, gives a single entry per CDR3 protein. Here the sample spans roughly 800,000 distinct CDR3 sequences, around 29% being singletons. V lost 2 bases to trimming and J lost 2 bases, with 10 bases between them. The germline gives CDR1 LNHDA, CDR2 SQIVND (reference sequence). The CDR3 sequence is 15 residues long. These data come from a study of T cell repertoires in cytomegalovirus infection. Study-wide context: Researchers turned to recently identified HLA-C-restricted CMV epitopes as well as well-studied HLA-B-restricted ones. An indication of both CMV infection and matching HLA type came from public TCR beta signatures.

Overall study results and limits: Cumulative frequency (of public TCR beta family members) identified carriers of CMV plus the relevant HLA. HLA-C-restricted CMV clonotypes gave the most frequent clonotype in two of eight donors.

This sample comprised cultured CD8+ T cells from PBMCs, obtained from culture after CMV antigen stimulation. This rearrangement joins TRBV19 to TRBJ1-3, with D unclear. The receptor was isolated from a human donor in good health (CMV status not recorded). Some clones in this sample may be carry-over from other donors' samples. DNA for the CDR3: TGTGCCAGTAGTATATTGAGGGAAACTGGAAACACCATATATTTT. It translates to CASSILRETGNTIYF. Full variable domain (outside the CDR3, taken from reference TRBV19 and TRBJ1-3): DGGITQSPKYLFRKEGQNVTLSCEQNLNHDAMYWYRQDPGQGLRLIYYSQIVNDFQKGDIAEGYSVSREKKESFPLTVTSAQKNPTAFYLCASSILRETGNTIYFGEGSWLTVV.